This TCR beta chain was found in a study of cytomegalovirus exposure and HLA in healthy donors. For the study at large: Findings of an earlier analysis included roughly 110 million unique TCR beta sequences from some 180 million T cells. Study-wide findings and caveats: The records held CMV serostatus as the only immune exposure information.

Unrecorded immune exposures were likely, despite nominal health at sampling. 60 Vbeta and 13 Jbeta primers were used in PCR. Repertoires were generated with immunoSEQ multiplex PCR, while TCRdb's copy carries only in-frame clones and drops some. Of 95,000 to 150,000 clones listed, 80% are singletons. The V gene lost 2 bases and the J gene lost 6 bases, with 6 bases spanning the gap. The CDR3 extends over 12 amino acids. Germline V lookup: CDR1 SGHTA, CDR2 FQGTGA. Concerning this clone itself: Its target is unknown. The same CDR3 arises from other DNA sequences in this sample as well.

Sequencing was carried out using PBMCs. The chain has TRBV7-3 and TRBJ2-3; no clear D gene. The TCR sequence derives from a female donor in good health and CMV-seropositive. Written as DNA, the CDR3 is TGTGCCAGCAGCTTAGATCGGGATACGCAGTATTTT. Translation: CASSLDRDTQYF.